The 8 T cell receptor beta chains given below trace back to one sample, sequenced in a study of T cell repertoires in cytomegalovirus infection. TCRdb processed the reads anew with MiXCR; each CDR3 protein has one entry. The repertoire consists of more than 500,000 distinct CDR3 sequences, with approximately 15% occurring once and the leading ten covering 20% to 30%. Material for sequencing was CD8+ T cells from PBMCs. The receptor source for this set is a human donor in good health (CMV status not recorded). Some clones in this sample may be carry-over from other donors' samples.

CDR3 coding DNA: TGCGCCAGCAGCGCAGGACTGGAGCAGTTCTTC. It specifies CASSAGLEQFF. The rearrangement joins TRBV5-1 to TRBJ2-1; TRBD2 is a possible D gene (5 bases). The germline gives CDR1 SGHRS, CDR2 YFSETQ. The CDR3 length is 11 residues. V shed 4 bases and J shed 10 bases, with 9 bases lying between them. The variable domain in full, completed from reference TRBV5-1 and TRBJ2-1, reads KAGVTQTPRYLIKTRGQQVTLSCSPISGHRSVSWYQQTPGQGLQFLFEYFSETQRNKGNFPGRFSGRQFSNSRSEMNVSTLELGDSALYLCASSAGLEQFFGPGTRLTVL.

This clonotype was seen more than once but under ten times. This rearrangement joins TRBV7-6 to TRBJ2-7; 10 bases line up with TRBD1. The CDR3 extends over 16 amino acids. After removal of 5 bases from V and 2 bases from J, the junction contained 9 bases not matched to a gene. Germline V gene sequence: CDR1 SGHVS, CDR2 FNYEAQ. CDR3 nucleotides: TGTGCCAGCAGCGAGGGACAGGGGACTGTTCCCTACGAGCAGTACTTC. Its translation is CASSEGQGTVPYEQYF.

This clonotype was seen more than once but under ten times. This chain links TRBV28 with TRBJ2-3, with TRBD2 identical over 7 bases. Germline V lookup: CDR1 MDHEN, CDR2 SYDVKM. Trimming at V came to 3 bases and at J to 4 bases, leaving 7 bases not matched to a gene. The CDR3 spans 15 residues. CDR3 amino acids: CASSLGEGKSDTQYF. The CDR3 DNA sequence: TGTGCCAGCAGTTTGGGGGAGGGTAAATCAGATACGCAGTATTTT.

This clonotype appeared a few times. The DNA for the CDR3 is TGTGCCAGCAGTGAAGCGAGGTGGGAAAAGCAGTTCTTC. It specifies CASSEARWEKQFF. The chain is built from TRBV6-1 and TRBJ2-1; D gene ambiguous. The CDR3 loop spans 13 amino acids. The V end was cut by 0 bases, the J end by 11 bases, with 11 bases between. Germline V gene lookup returns CDR1 MNHNS and CDR2 SASEGT.

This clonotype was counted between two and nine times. The CDR3 sequence is CAISESGDRGRYSNQPQHF. The CDR3 region has the DNA TGTGCCATCAGTGAGTCAGGGGACAGGGGAAGGTATAGCAATCAGCCCCAGCATTTT. V gene TRBV10-3 combines with J gene TRBJ1-5; 10 bases are shared with TRBD1. This CDR3 comprises 19 residues. The J segment lost 0 bases and the V segment lost 0 bases, leaving 8 bases of the junction unmatched. Germline-derived CDR1 and CDR2 are ENHRY and SYGVKD.

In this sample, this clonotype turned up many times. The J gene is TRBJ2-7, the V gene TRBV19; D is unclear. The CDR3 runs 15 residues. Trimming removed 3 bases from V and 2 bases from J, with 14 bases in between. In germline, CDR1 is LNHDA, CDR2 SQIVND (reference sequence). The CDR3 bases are TGTGCCAGTAGTATTTCTCCAGGAGACACCTACGAGCAGTACTTC. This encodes CASSISPGDTYEQYF. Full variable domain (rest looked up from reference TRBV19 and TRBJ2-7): DGGITQSPKYLFRKEGQNVTLSCEQNLNHDAMYWYRQDPGQGLRLIYYSQIVNDFQKGDIAEGYSVSREKKESFPLTVTSAQKNPTAFYLCASSISPGDTYEQYFGPGTRLTVT.

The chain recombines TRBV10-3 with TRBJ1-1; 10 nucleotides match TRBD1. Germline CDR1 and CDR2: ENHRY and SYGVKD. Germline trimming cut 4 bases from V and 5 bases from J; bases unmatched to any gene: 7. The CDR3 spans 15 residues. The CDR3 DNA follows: TGTGCCATCAGTGGTCGGACAGGGGGTTTGACTGAAGCTTTCTTT. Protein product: CAISGRTGGLTEAFF.

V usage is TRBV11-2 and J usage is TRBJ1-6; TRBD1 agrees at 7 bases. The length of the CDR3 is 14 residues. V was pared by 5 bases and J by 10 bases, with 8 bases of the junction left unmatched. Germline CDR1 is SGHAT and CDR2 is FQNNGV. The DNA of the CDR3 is TGTGCCAGCAGCATCAGGGGGATTGGGTCACCCCTCCACTTT. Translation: CASSIRGIGSPLHF.